This is a list of T cell receptor beta chains from one sample in a study of cytomegalovirus exposure and HLA in healthy donors. Profiled with immunoSEQ multiplex PCR; TCRdb holds only in-frame clones, not every one. Among about 170,000 clones listed, roughly 84% were seen once. The sequencing input was PBMCs. The receptors originated from a male donor in good health and CMV-seronegative. The CDR3 runs from the conserved cysteine through the conserved F or W. The order of the fields is CDR3 protein, J gene, V gene.

CASSLYGRPLREQFF | TRBJ2-1 | TRBV5-5
CASRRGGRGQPQHF | TRBJ1-5 | TRBV27
CAYSTGHSGNTIYF | TRBJ1-3 | TRBV30
CASSPDRASGYTF | TRBJ1-2 | TRBV11-2
CASSFSTGNTIYF | TRBJ1-3 | TRBV7-3
CASSEGRGRELFF | TRBJ2-2 | TRBV10-1
CASSSSGLGANQPQHF | TRBJ1-5 | TRBV13
CAPSTGTQRDEQFF | TRBJ2-1 | TRBV30
CAWSVRPGYSYGYTF | TRBJ1-2 | TRBV30
CASGHRVDIQYF | TRBJ2-4 | TRBV28
CAAATVRGLRNQPQHF | TRBJ1-5 | TRBV28
CASSNQAAHGYTF | TRBJ1-2 | TRBV19
CASSFGQGGTQYF | TRBJ2-5 | TRBV7-6
CASLTGSMQAFF | TRBJ1-1 | TRBV19
CSALTGDVYEQYF | TRBJ2-7 | TRBV29-1
CASSLSVRDSKEQYF | TRBJ2-7 | TRBV28
CSIRHYGYTF | TRBJ1-2 | TRBV29-1
CASSRGWQGADEQYF | TRBJ2-7 | TRBV5-1
CAWSKGDQPQHF | TRBJ1-5 | TRBV30
CASTRRDLLEQYF | TRBJ2-7 | TRBV7-8
CASSDAQGVNQPQHF | TRBJ1-5 | TRBV28
CASSYSLREGYNEQFF | TRBJ2-1 | TRBV6-5
CASSQYREGQAFF | TRBJ1-1 | TRBV14
CASSKGTSQGETQYF | TRBJ2-5 | TRBV19
CASSSSGRGTETQYF | TRBJ2-5 | TRBV11-2
CASSLTSGVLPDTQYF | TRBJ2-3 | TRBV28
CASSDKMNTEAFF | TRBJ1-1 | TRBV6-1
CASSPPSQRGKQETQYF | TRBJ2-5 | TRBV11-3
CASSDGTGGGGSPLHF | TRBJ1-6 | TRBV5-1
CASSVFLVAGETQYF | TRBJ2-5 | TRBV6-1
CASSQDLTGAGTGELFF | TRBJ2-2 | TRBV4-2
CATSTLEQYF | TRBJ2-7 | TRBV7-9
CASILTGGVKPSNQPQHF | TRBJ1-5 | TRBV19
CASTVDSSYEQYF | TRBJ2-7 | TRBV2
CASSSTGGLSTDTQYF | TRBJ2-3 | TRBV5-1
CASSPLQGGVDTEAFF | TRBJ1-1 | TRBV27
CASSLRAGIRETQYF | TRBJ2-5 | TRBV7-2
CASTVAGANVLTF | TRBJ2-6 | TRBV10-2
CASSLPGSNQPQHF | TRBJ1-5 | TRBV5-6
CASSLSGGDVTGELFF | TRBJ2-2 | TRBV7-2
CAWSDRDNEQFF | TRBJ2-1 | TRBV30
CASSWGDEQYF | TRBJ2-7 | TRBV5-1
CASSYEAGGITDTQYF | TRBJ2-3 | TRBV6-6
CASSLSSGTITEQYF | TRBJ2-7 | TRBV7-6
CASSSGIGTSNEQFF | TRBJ2-1 | TRBV7-3
CASSVGTVQETQYF | TRBJ2-5 | TRBV9
CASSLALGGLAGKTDTQYF | TRBJ2-3 | TRBV7-2
CASSKGQRDGAFF | TRBJ1-1 | TRBV19
CASGASGSTYEQYF | TRBJ2-7 | TRBV6-1
CASSTYTGGKQETQYF | TRBJ2-5 | TRBV5-6